Listed below are T cell receptor beta chains from one sample, sequenced in a study of OX40 agonist ivuxolimab in advanced cancers. Repertoires were generated with immunoSEQ multiplex PCR, while TCRdb's copy carries only in-frame clones and drops some. The repertoire holds about 40,000 clones, with 85% as singletons. This specimen was CD4+ or CD8+ T cells sorted from blood, taken in a trial of the OX40 agonist ivuxolimab. Every receptor here comes from an adult with an advanced solid tumor such as melanoma, head and neck, liver or kidney cancer. Each CDR3 is given with its conserved first and last residue. Each record gives: J gene, V gene, CDR3 length, D gene, clone size, CDR3 DNA, CDR3 protein. The D gene is left open where the match is weak. A clone size is listed for some rows: how often the clone was seen (once, few, many), or a class if it is expanded.

j_call: TRBJ2-7
v_call: TRBV21-1
cdr3_length: 20
d_call: NA
clone_size: NA
cdr3_nt: TGTGCCAGCAGCAAATGTGGGACAGGGGCACGGACTAGCGGGAGGGACGAGCAGTACTTC
cdr3_aa: CASSKCGTGARTSGRDEQYF

j_call: TRBJ2-7
v_call: TRBV27
cdr3_length: 14
d_call: NA
clone_size: NA
cdr3_nt: TGTGCCAGCAGTTTATCGAGGGTGAGCTACGAGCAGTACTTC
cdr3_aa: CASSLSRVSYEQYF

j_call: TRBJ1-5
v_call: TRBV11-2
cdr3_length: 14
d_call: NA
clone_size: NA
cdr3_nt: TGTGCCAGCAGCTTAGAGGCGAGCAATCAGCCCCAGCATTTT
cdr3_aa: CASSLEASNQPQHF

j_call: TRBJ2-2
v_call: TRBV7-9
cdr3_length: 14
d_call: TRBD2
clone_size: NA
cdr3_nt: TGTGCCAGCAGGGATGCTGGACTAGCCCGGGAGCTGTTTTTT
cdr3_aa: CASRDAGLARELFF

j_call: TRBJ2-1
v_call: TRBV19
cdr3_length: 14
d_call: NA
clone_size: few
cdr3_nt: TGTGCCAGTAGGGACCCCAGTTCCTACAATGAGCAGTTCTTC
cdr3_aa: CASRDPSSYNEQFF

j_call: TRBJ2-1
v_call: TRBV4-3
cdr3_length: 16
d_call: NA
clone_size: NA
cdr3_nt: TGCGCCAGCAGCCAAGATGGGGACTCGTCCTACAATGAGCAGTTCTTC
cdr3_aa: CASSQDGDSSYNEQFF

j_call: TRBJ1-4
v_call: TRBV7-9
cdr3_length: 13
d_call: NA
clone_size: NA
cdr3_nt: TGTGCCAGCAGCTTAGAGTACCAGGAAAAACTGTTTTTT
cdr3_aa: CASSLEYQEKLFF

j_call: TRBJ1-2
v_call: TRBV19
cdr3_length: 10
d_call: TRBD1
clone_size: NA
cdr3_nt: TGTGCCACCACAGGGGATGGCTACACCTTC
cdr3_aa: CATTGDGYTF

j_call: TRBJ1-2
v_call: TRBV5-4
cdr3_length: 14
d_call: NA
clone_size: NA
cdr3_nt: TGTGCCAGCAGCTTGACCCCTACTGACTATGGCTACACCTTC
cdr3_aa: CASSLTPTDYGYTF

j_call: TRBJ2-1
v_call: TRBV27
cdr3_length: 17
d_call: TRBD2
clone_size: NA
cdr3_nt: TGTGCCAGCAGTCCTTTAGCGGGATACACCAACTACAATGAGCAGTTCTTC
cdr3_aa: CASSPLAGYTNYNEQFF

j_call: TRBJ1-5
v_call: TRBV15
cdr3_length: 16
d_call: TRBD1
clone_size: NA
cdr3_nt: TGTGCCACCAGCAGGGACAGGGGAGTAAGCAATCAGCCCCAGCATTTT
cdr3_aa: CATSRDRGVSNQPQHF

j_call: TRBJ2-1
v_call: TRBV11-2
cdr3_length: 13
d_call: NA
clone_size: NA
cdr3_nt: TGTGCCAGCAGCAAGGACAGTTACAATGAGCAGTTCTTC
cdr3_aa: CASSKDSYNEQFF

j_call: TRBJ1-5
v_call: TRBV4-1
cdr3_length: 16
d_call: NA
clone_size: NA
cdr3_nt: TGCGCCAGCAGCCAAGTCCCAGGGTCTAGCAATCAGCCCCAGCATTTT
cdr3_aa: CASSQVPGSSNQPQHF

j_call: TRBJ2-7
v_call: TRBV7-6
cdr3_length: 15
d_call: TRBD2
clone_size: NA
cdr3_nt: TGTGCCAGCAGCAGGTCCTTAGCGGGAGGCTACGAGCAGTACTTC
cdr3_aa: CASSRSLAGGYEQYF

j_call: TRBJ2-5
v_call: TRBV6-5
cdr3_length: 14
d_call: NA
clone_size: NA
cdr3_nt: TGTGCCAGCAGTTATACTAGTTCGGGAGAGACCCAGTACTTC
cdr3_aa: CASSYTSSGETQYF

j_call: TRBJ1-1
v_call: TRBV25-1
cdr3_length: 14
d_call: NA
clone_size: NA
cdr3_nt: TGTGCCAGCAGTTTGACAGGCTTGAACACTGAAGCTTTCTTT
cdr3_aa: CASSLTGLNTEAFF

j_call: TRBJ2-1
v_call: TRBV7-9
cdr3_length: 12
d_call: NA
clone_size: NA
cdr3_nt: TGTGCCAGCAGCTCTACCTACAATGAGCAGTTCTTC
cdr3_aa: CASSSTYNEQFF

j_call: TRBJ2-1
v_call: TRBV27
cdr3_length: 14
d_call: NA
clone_size: NA
cdr3_nt: TGTGCCAGCAGTCCTTACCCAGAGAACAATGAGCAGTTCTTC
cdr3_aa: CASSPYPENNEQFF

j_call: TRBJ2-7
v_call: TRBV5-1
cdr3_length: 12
d_call: NA
clone_size: NA
cdr3_nt: TGCGCCAGCAGCCCCGGATCCTACGAGCAGTACTTC
cdr3_aa: CASSPGSYEQYF

j_call: TRBJ2-5
v_call: TRBV2
cdr3_length: 17
d_call: TRBD2
clone_size: NA
cdr3_nt: TGTGCCAGCAGTGAATTCTGGAGCGGGGGGCCCCAAGAGACCCAGTACTTC
cdr3_aa: CASSEFWSGGPQETQYF

j_call: TRBJ1-1
v_call: TRBV19
cdr3_length: 13
d_call: NA
clone_size: NA
cdr3_nt: TGTGCCAGTAGTATAGGGCTAGGAACTGAAGCTTTCTTT
cdr3_aa: CASSIGLGTEAFF

j_call: TRBJ2-1
v_call: TRBV6-1
cdr3_length: 12
d_call: NA
clone_size: NA
cdr3_nt: TGTGCCAGCAGTGACCCGGGGAATGAGCAGTTCTTC
cdr3_aa: CASSDPGNEQFF

j_call: TRBJ2-7
v_call: TRBV27
cdr3_length: 13
d_call: NA
clone_size: NA
cdr3_nt: TGTGCCAGCTCCCAATGGGGTGTCGGCGAGCAGTACTTC
cdr3_aa: CASSQWGVGEQYF

j_call: TRBJ1-1
v_call: TRBV7-9
cdr3_length: 15
d_call: NA
clone_size: NA
cdr3_nt: TGTGCCAGCAGCTTAGTTGTCGGCACCAACACTGAAGCTTTCTTT
cdr3_aa: CASSLVVGTNTEAFF

j_call: TRBJ2-7
v_call: TRBV30
cdr3_length: 15
d_call: TRBD2
clone_size: NA
cdr3_nt: TGTGCCTGGAGTGTCCTAGCGGGAGGGTCCTACGAGCAGTACTTC
cdr3_aa: CAWSVLAGGSYEQYF

j_call: TRBJ1-2
v_call: TRBV28
cdr3_length: 16
d_call: TRBD1
clone_size: NA
cdr3_nt: TGTGCCAGCAGTTATCAAACCGGGACAGGCACCTATGGCTACACCTTC
cdr3_aa: CASSYQTGTGTYGYTF

j_call: TRBJ1-2
v_call: TRBV4-1
cdr3_length: 14
d_call: NA
clone_size: NA
cdr3_nt: TGCGCCAGCAGCCAGATCGGCCTTAACTATGGCTACACCTTC
cdr3_aa: CASSQIGLNYGYTF

j_call: TRBJ1-5
v_call: TRBV7-8
cdr3_length: 14
d_call: NA
clone_size: NA
cdr3_nt: TGTGCCAGCAGCCACCCTAACAGAAATCAGCCCCAGCATTTT
cdr3_aa: CASSHPNRNQPQHF

j_call: TRBJ2-7
v_call: TRBV29-1
cdr3_length: 12
d_call: NA
clone_size: once
cdr3_nt: TGCAGCGTCCGAGCGGCCTCCTACGAGCAGTACTTC
cdr3_aa: CSVRAASYEQYF

j_call: TRBJ2-7
v_call: TRBV7-9
cdr3_length: 17
d_call: TRBD1
clone_size: NA
cdr3_nt: TGTGCCAGCAGCTTCGTTCCGACAGGGGCCCCTCGCTACGAGCAGTACTTC
cdr3_aa: CASSFVPTGAPRYEQYF

j_call: TRBJ2-3
v_call: TRBV10-3
cdr3_length: 17
d_call: TRBD2
clone_size: NA
cdr3_nt: TGTGCCATCAGTGACCCGGGACTAGCGGGAGGTGGAGATACGCAGTATTTT
cdr3_aa: CAISDPGLAGGGDTQYF

j_call: TRBJ2-3
v_call: TRBV5-1
cdr3_length: 16
d_call: TRBD2
clone_size: NA
cdr3_nt: TGCGCCAGCAGCCCCTGGGCGGGGGGGCGTACAGATACGCAGTATTTT
cdr3_aa: CASSPWAGGRTDTQYF

j_call: TRBJ2-1
v_call: TRBV30
cdr3_length: 13
d_call: NA
clone_size: NA
cdr3_nt: TGTGCCTGGAGTCAGGGACTCGGTAATGAGCAGTTCTTC
cdr3_aa: CAWSQGLGNEQFF

j_call: TRBJ2-1
v_call: TRBV6-5
cdr3_length: 15
d_call: TRBD2
clone_size: once
cdr3_nt: TGTGCCAGCAGCCAGGGGACTAGCGGATACAATGAGCAGTTCTTC
cdr3_aa: CASSQGTSGYNEQFF

j_call: TRBJ1-2
v_call: TRBV6-5
cdr3_length: 14
d_call: NA
clone_size: NA
cdr3_nt: TGTGCCAGCAGTTTAGCCACAGGGAAGGACGGCTACACCTTC
cdr3_aa: CASSLATGKDGYTF

j_call: TRBJ2-7
v_call: TRBV4-1
cdr3_length: 15
d_call: TRBD2
clone_size: NA
cdr3_nt: TGCGCCAGCAGCCCTCAGACTAGCGGAGCCTACGAGCAGTACTTC
cdr3_aa: CASSPQTSGAYEQYF

j_call: TRBJ2-1
v_call: TRBV7-9
cdr3_length: 16
d_call: NA
clone_size: large
cdr3_nt: TGTGCCAGCAGCGACACCTTTGACAGTGTGTACAATGAGCAGTTCTTC
cdr3_aa: CASSDTFDSVYNEQFF

j_call: TRBJ1-2
v_call: TRBV6-6
cdr3_length: 13
d_call: NA
clone_size: NA
cdr3_nt: TGTGCCAGCAGTTTAGGGGGGAGCTATGGCTACACCTTC
cdr3_aa: CASSLGGSYGYTF

j_call: TRBJ1-4
v_call: TRBV25-1
cdr3_length: 14
d_call: NA
clone_size: NA
cdr3_nt: TGTGCCAGCAGTGTAGGGGAGACTAATGAAAAACTGTTTTTT
cdr3_aa: CASSVGETNEKLFF

j_call: TRBJ1-1
v_call: TRBV5-5
cdr3_length: 15
d_call: NA
clone_size: NA
cdr3_nt: TGTGCCAGCAGCACCACCCCCGGCGGGAACACTGAAGCTTTCTTT
cdr3_aa: CASSTTPGGNTEAFF

j_call: TRBJ2-5
v_call: TRBV6-1
cdr3_length: 13
d_call: NA
clone_size: NA
cdr3_nt: TGTGCCAGCAGGCGGGGACAGCAAGAGACCCAGTACTTC
cdr3_aa: CASRRGQQETQYF

j_call: TRBJ2-7
v_call: TRBV27
cdr3_length: 12
d_call: TRBD2
clone_size: NA
cdr3_nt: TGTGCCAGCAGTTTGGGGGGGAGCGAGCAGTACTTC
cdr3_aa: CASSLGGSEQYF

j_call: TRBJ1-5
v_call: TRBV2
cdr3_length: 13
d_call: NA
clone_size: NA
cdr3_nt: TGTGCCAGCAGCTCTTGGGGGCCGCAGCCCCAGCATTTT
cdr3_aa: CASSSWGPQPQHF

j_call: TRBJ1-2
v_call: TRBV11-1
cdr3_length: 13
d_call: NA
clone_size: NA
cdr3_nt: TGTGCCAGCAGCTTAGACGGCTACTATGGCTACACCTTC
cdr3_aa: CASSLDGYYGYTF

j_call: TRBJ1-2
v_call: TRBV6-4
cdr3_length: 16
d_call: NA
clone_size: NA
cdr3_nt: TGTGCCAGCAGTGACTCAGTTCTTGTCCGACCTGATGGCTACACCTTC
cdr3_aa: CASSDSVLVRPDGYTF

j_call: TRBJ1-5
v_call: TRBV10-3
cdr3_length: 15
d_call: TRBD1
clone_size: few
cdr3_nt: TGTGCCATCAGTGATCCGGGACAGATCAATCAGCCCCAGCATTTT
cdr3_aa: CAISDPGQINQPQHF

j_call: TRBJ2-1
v_call: TRBV13
cdr3_length: 13
d_call: TRBD2
clone_size: NA
cdr3_nt: TGTGCCAGCCAAGCGGGAGTAAGGAATGAGCAGTTCTTC
cdr3_aa: CASQAGVRNEQFF

j_call: TRBJ1-2
v_call: TRBV7-6
cdr3_length: 20
d_call: TRBD1
clone_size: NA
cdr3_nt: TGTGCCAGCAGCTCAAGAGGCGCACCCGGGTCAGGGGGATTGGACTATGGCTACACCTTC
cdr3_aa: CASSSRGAPGSGGLDYGYTF

j_call: TRBJ2-2
v_call: TRBV11-3
cdr3_length: 15
d_call: TRBD2
clone_size: NA
cdr3_nt: TGTGCCAGCAGCTCGCTAGCGGGAGTGTCCGGGGAGCTGTTTTTT
cdr3_aa: CASSSLAGVSGELFF

j_call: TRBJ2-7
v_call: TRBV18
cdr3_length: 12
d_call: NA
clone_size: once
cdr3_nt: TGTGCCAGCTCACCCGGGCTATACGAGCAGTACTTC
cdr3_aa: CASSPGLYEQYF

j_call: TRBJ2-5
v_call: TRBV9
cdr3_length: 17
d_call: TRBD2
clone_size: NA
cdr3_nt: TGTGCCAGCAGCCCCGGGGGGGGGACCCGGGTAGGTGCGACCCAGTACTTC
cdr3_aa: CASSPGGGTRVGATQYF

j_call: TRBJ1-3
v_call: TRBV13
cdr3_length: 13
d_call: TRBD1
clone_size: few
cdr3_nt: TGTGCCAGCAGCTTGACAGGGGAAAACACCATATATTTT
cdr3_aa: CASSLTGENTIYF

j_call: TRBJ1-1
v_call: TRBV6-1
cdr3_length: 10
d_call: NA
clone_size: NA
cdr3_nt: TGTGCCAGCAGTGAAGGGGCGGCTTTCTTT
cdr3_aa: CASSEGAAFF

j_call: TRBJ2-1
v_call: TRBV7-3
cdr3_length: 14
d_call: TRBD2
clone_size: NA
cdr3_nt: TGTGCCAGCAGCCCCGGGACTAGATCCAATGAGCAGTTCTTC
cdr3_aa: CASSPGTRSNEQFF

j_call: TRBJ2-7
v_call: TRBV6-5
cdr3_length: 14
d_call: TRBD1
clone_size: NA
cdr3_nt: TGTGCCAGCAGTACCGGACAGGGGCCGGGGGAGCAGTACTTC
cdr3_aa: CASSTGQGPGEQYF

j_call: TRBJ1-2
v_call: TRBV9
cdr3_length: 19
d_call: TRBD1
clone_size: NA
cdr3_nt: TGTGCCAGCAGCGTAGCTACCTCGGGCAGGGGGGCCGAGGGCTATGGCTACACCTTC
cdr3_aa: CASSVATSGRGAEGYGYTF

j_call: TRBJ2-1
v_call: TRBV5-4
cdr3_length: 13
d_call: NA
clone_size: NA
cdr3_nt: TGTGCCAGCAGCTCCTCCGGGAGCGATGAGCAGTTCTTC
cdr3_aa: CASSSSGSDEQFF